Presented here are 8 T cell receptor beta chains from one specimen sequenced in a study of technical replicates of blood from a handful of donors. Here immunoSEQ multiplex PCR was the method, and the copy in TCRdb shows in-frame clones only, minus some. The sample records under 100,000 clones, nearly 97% being singletons. Material: T cells isolated from PBMCs. These receptors came from a human donor in good health.

V and J are TRBV10-1 and TRBJ2-1, with 10 nucleotides matching TRBD2. This CDR3 spans 13 amino acids. The germline V gene encodes CDR1 WNHNN and CDR2 SYGVQD (reference sequence). With 2 bases clipped from V and 10 bases from J, the junction kept 2 bases outside the gene matches. As DNA, the CDR3 is TGCGCCAGCAGTGAGCAGCGGGGGGGGGAGCAGTTCTTC. Translation: CASSEQRGGEQFF.

The chain uses TRBV2 and TRBJ2-3; 7 bases fit TRBD1. The CDR3 length is 15 residues. The V and J ends lost 8 bases and 3 bases, in that order; junction bases with no gene match: 11. Germline V gives CDR1 SNHLY, CDR2 FYNNEI. CDR3 loop: CASHQLGQTTDTQYF. The DNA of the CDR3 is TGTGCCAGCCATCAATTGGGACAGACGACAGATACGCAGTATTTT.

This clone was counted a few times. V and J are TRBV5-1 and TRBJ1-1; possible D gene TRBD1, 5 bases. CDR3 length: 15 residues. Germline V lookup: CDR1 SGHRS, CDR2 YFSETQ. V gave up 5 bases and J gave up 2 bases, with 16 bases separating them. This CDR3 reads CASRGPGPHNTEAFF. Here the CDR3 DNA reads TGCGCCAGCAGGGGGCCAGGGCCGCACAACACTGAAGCTTTCTTT.

This chain links TRBV7-9 with TRBJ1-1; D is perhaps TRBD1 (5 bases). Germline CDR1 and CDR2: SEHNR and FQNEAQ (reference sequence). The V end lost 0 bases, the J end lost 3 bases, and 11 bases lay between the germline ends. This CDR3 is 15 amino acids long. This chain's CDR3 is CASSLAPGKDTEAFF. As DNA, the CDR3 is TGTGCCAGCAGCTTAGCGCCAGGGAAGGACACTGAAGCTTTCTTT.

The chain couples TRBV12-5 to TRBJ2-3; possible D gene TRBD1, 5 bases. CDR1 is LGHNT and CDR2 is FRNRAP in the germline V gene. The CDR3 has 13 amino acids. Trimming pared 5 bases from V and 5 bases from J, leaving 11 bases between. The CDR3 protein is CASGPQGLDTQYF. The DNA for the CDR3 is TGTGCTAGTGGTCCCCAGGGTCTAGATACGCAGTATTTT.

This clone occurred once. The chain is built from TRBV2 and TRBJ1-1; 11 bases are shared with TRBD1. From germline, CDR1 is SNHLY and CDR2 FYNNEI. Trimming at V came to 6 bases and at J to 1 base, leaving 7 bases not matched to a gene. The CDR3 is 16 residues long. The CDR3: CASSGTGGIENTEAFF. The CDR3 region has the DNA TGTGCCAGCAGCGGGACAGGGGGGATCGAGAACACTGAAGCTTTCTTT.

The V gene is TRBV28, the J gene TRBJ2-7, with D tentatively TRBD1 (5 bases). Deletions cut 7 bases from V and 6 bases from J, with 13 bases between. The germline CDR1 and CDR2 sequences are MDHEN and SYDVKM. The CDR3 is 12 residues long. In nucleotides, the CDR3 is TGTGCCAGCACGCAGGGTTTGGGCGAGCAGTACTTC. It yields the protein CASTQGLGEQYF.

The V gene is TRBV2, the J gene TRBJ2-2, with 10 bases aligning to TRBD1. Per the germline V gene, CDR1 is SNHLY and CDR2 is FYNNEI. Unmatched junction bases numbered 9, after V lost 6 bases and J lost 2 bases. The CDR3 has 17 residues. The CDR3 bases are TGTGCCAGCAGGTTCTCCCGGGACAGGGGTAACACCGGGGAGCTGTTTTTT. It is translated as CASRFSRDRGNTGELFF.